The clone carrying this TCR beta chain was observed a few times. Using unique molecular identifiers, the investigators prepared the TCRbeta library. Via MiXCR, TCRdb re-called the PCR reads, giving one row per CDR3 protein. The sample shows approximately 590,000 distinct CDR3 sequences, over 9.5% of them seen only once. This sample was included in a study of T-cell reconstitution after alpha-beta-depleted transplantation in children. This CDR3 has 16 residues. Germline-derived CDR1 and CDR2 are SGHKS and YYEKEE (reference sequence). The V gene end was trimmed by 4 bases and the J gene end by 1 base; junction bases not matched to a gene: 7.

This rearrangement joins TRBV5-5 to TRBJ2-1; TRBD1 aligns across 8 bases. The receptor was isolated from a human donor who donated a stem cell graft to a child with acute myeloid leukemia. Material: PBMCs from the stem cell graft donor, obtained from the stem cell graft. The CDR3 DNA is TGTGCCAGCAGCATGCAGGGGGCAACATCCTACAATGAGCAGTTCTTC. It codes for CASSMQGATSYNEQFF.